The T cell receptor beta chain under discussion was sequenced for a study of CD8 T cells in ankylosing spondylitis. TCRdb re-derived calls from the 5' RACE reads in MiXCR, one entry per CDR3 protein. There are approximately 250,000 distinct CDR3 sequences in the sample; about 11% occur only once, and 2.6% lies in the top ten. Germline assignment: CDR1 ENHRY and CDR2 SYGVKD. V shed 3 bases and J 7 bases; nucleotides not matched to a gene: 14. The CDR3 covers 16 residues. This clonotype has ten or more counts. Its target is not known. Study findings and constraints: In ankylosing spondylitis patients, matched synovial fluid reportedly showed significant enrichment of disease-linked clones. Apparently characteristic of ankylosing spondylitis blood was a TCR beta motif (about 8 highly homologous variants).

The receptor's source is a male donor with ankylosing spondylitis or in good health (not recorded which). The sample was blood, either unsorted or a sorted T cell fraction (not recorded which). The chain combines TRBV10-3 with TRBJ2-7; TRBD1 aligns across 8 bases. CDR3 nucleotide sequence: TGTGCCATCAGTGACCTACTCGGGACAGGCGGTCGAGAGCAGTACTTC. It encodes CAISDLLGTGGREQYF.